The 32 T cell receptor beta chains below all came from one sample that was sequenced in a study of T cells in Graves' hyperthyroidism and ophthalmopathy. Amplified TCR beta CDR3 regions derived from RNA transcripts. The TCR CDR3 was amplified in a first-round RT-PCR using the HTBI primer set. TCRdb recomputed calls from the multiplex PCR reads with MiXCR, one row per CDR3 protein. The sample has under 300,000 distinct CDR3 sequences; 10% to 15% are singletons. Material for sequencing was blood. These receptors were collected from a woman aged 25-40 years with Graves' hyperthyroidism that later progressed to Graves' ophthalmopathy.

The chain uses TRBV29-1 and TRBJ1-5; perhaps TRBD1 as D (5 bases). The CDR3 sequence is 13 residues long. The V gene lost 4 bases and the J gene lost 3 bases, with 10 bases spanning the gap. Germline assignment: CDR1 SQVTM and CDR2 ANQGSEA. The CDR3 sequence is CSVVDGANQPQHF. The CDR3, as DNA: TGCAGCGTTGTGGATGGGGCCAATCAGCCCCAGCATTTT. Full variable domain (rest looked up from reference TRBV29-1 and TRBJ1-5): SAVISQKPSRDICQRGTSLTIQCQVDSQVTMMFWYRQQPGQSLTLIATANQGSEATYESGFVIDKFPISRPNLTFSTLTVSNMSPEDSSIYLCSVVDGANQPQHFGDGTRLSIL.

This clonotype showed up many times. The gene calls are TRBV20-1 and TRBJ2-7, with 14 positions matching TRBD2. Trimming removed 5 bases from V and 3 bases from J; junction bases left unmatched: 3. The CDR3 loop spans 14 amino acids. Per the germline V gene, CDR1 is DFQATT and CDR2 is SNEGSKA (reference sequence). The CDR3 DNA reads TGCAGTGCTGGGACTAGCGGGAGAAACTACGAGCAGTACTTC. Its translation: CSAGTSGRNYEQYF.

There are a few counts of this clonotype. This may arise from a read error, as a much more abundant clone is one base away. The gene calls are TRBV6-2 or TRBV6-3 and TRBJ1-5; 9 nucleotides match TRBD1. This CDR3 is built from 13 residues. Germline-derived CDR1 and CDR2 are MNHEY and SVGEGT. Trimming cost V 9 bases and J 5 bases; bases outside gene matches: 5. The CDR3 reads CASKTGGYQPQHF. The CDR3 coding sequence is TGTGCCAGTAAGACAGGGGGTTATCAGCCCCAGCATTTT.

This clonotype appeared many times. The chain carries TRBV2 and TRBJ2-2; TRBD1 matches at 10 bases. There are 16 residues in the CDR3. Germline V gives CDR1 SNHLY, CDR2 FYNNEI. V lost 2 bases to trimming and J lost 3 bases; unmatched junction nucleotides: 3. CDR3 bases: TGTGCCAGCAGTGAAAGGGGACAGGGGTACACCGGGGAGCTGTTTTTT. It is translated as CASSERGQGYTGELFF.

V usage is TRBV15 and J usage is TRBJ2-7, with D possibly TRBD2 on 7 matching bases. The CDR3 runs 16 residues. V was pared by 1 base and J by 6 bases, with 19 bases between. The germline V gene has CDR1 LNHNV and CDR2 YYDKDF (reference sequence). The CDR3 spells CATSRVDEGGDTEQYF. Here the CDR3 DNA reads TGTGCCACCAGCAGAGTAGATGAAGGGGGGGATACCGAGCAGTACTTC.

This rearrangement joins TRBV5-6 to TRBJ1-4; D might be TRBD1 (5 bases). The V end was cut by 3 bases, the J end by 9 bases, with 18 bases between. CDR3 length equals 15 residues. Germline-derived CDR1 and CDR2 are SGHDT and YYEEEE. CDR3 in DNA: TGTGCCAGCAGCTCGGGGACCGGGATCGGGAAAAAACTGTTTTTT. Residues: CASSSGTGIGKKLFF. Combining the CDR3 with reference TRBV5-6 and TRBJ1-4 gives the whole variable domain DAGVTQSPTHLIKTRGQQVTLRCSPKSGHDTVSWYQQALGQGPQFIFQYYEEEERQRGNFPDRFSGHQFPNYSSELNVNALLLGDSALYLCASSSGTGIGKKLFFGSGTQLSVL.

This clonotype has at least ten counts. This rearrangement joins TRBV10-3 to TRBJ1-2; a weak D match, TRBD1 (5 bases). The germline V and J ends were trimmed by 0 bases and 1 base, with 36 bases remaining between them. Germline loops: CDR1 ENHRY, CDR2 SYGVKD. There are 24 residues in the CDR3. In DNA form, the CDR3 reads TGTGCCATCAGTGAGTCTTCCGGGACTAGCGGTGGGAGCCCCCCGGCGAAAGTTAACTATGGCTACACCTTC. As protein: CAISESSGTSGGSPPAKVNYGYTF.

This clonotype showed up many times. The chain has TRBV28 and TRBJ2-7; no definite D call. Germline assignment: CDR1 MDHEN and CDR2 SYDVKM. The CDR3 extends over 14 amino acids. The germline V and J ends were trimmed by 6 bases and 3 bases, with 15 bases remaining between them. The CDR3 DNA follows: TGTGCCAGCAGCCCAAGACAAGGAGTCTACGAGCAGTACTTC. Translation: CASSPRQGVYEQYF. The whole variable domain, filled in from reference TRBV28 and TRBJ2-7, reads DVKVTQSSRYLVKRTGEKVFLECVQDMDHENMFWYRQDPGLGLRLIYFSYDVKMKEKGDIPEGYSVSREKKERFSLILESASTNQTSMYLCASSPRQGVYEQYFGPGTRLTVT.

This clonotype was observed at least ten times. V and J are TRBV7-8 and TRBJ2-1, with 9 bases that match TRBD1. The CDR3 is 15 residues long. The ends lost 4 bases at V and 6 bases at J; junction bases unmatched: 7. Germline-derived CDR1 and CDR2 are SGHVS and FQNEAQ. In DNA form, the CDR3 reads TGTGCCAGCAGCTCAGGGACAGGGTGGGGCAATGAGCAGTTCTTC. The encoded protein is CASSSGTGWGNEQFF.

As regards this clonotype: A read error is possible here, since a much larger clone lies one base away. The chain combines TRBV18 with TRBJ1-1; D not resolved. CDR3 length: 20 residues. Looked up from germline, CDR1 is KGHSH and CDR2 is LQKENI. V lost 1 base and J 5 bases, leaving 29 bases between the germline ends. The chain's CDR3 is CASSPRRRSLGNIVGTEAFF. CDR3 coding DNA: TGTGCCAGCTCACCACGACGCAGGTCGTTGGGCAATATAGTAGGAACTGAAGCTTTCTTT.

In its sample, this clonotype was seen a few times. The chain has TRBV4-3 and TRBJ2-1; 10 bases align to TRBD2. The CDR3 is 17 amino acids. Germline CDR1 reads LGHNA; CDR2 reads YSLEER. V lost 1 base and J lost 3; bases outside the gene matches: 6. CDR3 amino acids: CASSQVASGSSYNEQFF. CDR3 in DNA: TGCGCCAGCAGCCAAGTAGCTAGCGGGAGTAGCTACAATGAGCAGTTCTTC.

This rearrangement joins TRBV6-1 to TRBJ2-7; tentatively, D is TRBD1 or TRBD2 (5 bases each). This CDR3 has 13 residues. V was clipped by 2 bases and J by 5 bases, with 10 bases between them. Germline CDR1 reads MNHNS; CDR2 reads SASEGT. CDR3 nucleotides: TGTGCCAGCAGTGAACCGGGGCTCGACGAGCAGTACTTC. Translation gives CASSEPGLDEQYF.

This clonotype was found a few times. The chain employs TRBV7-3 and TRBJ2-1; D is possibly TRBD1 (5 bases). Looked up from germline, CDR1 is SGHTA and CDR2 is FQGTGA. This CDR3 has 16 amino acids. V lost 2 bases to trimming and J lost 7 bases, with 18 bases between them. The CDR3 DNA is TGTGCCAGCAGCTTAGTACAGGTGGAGCCAGGAAATGAGCAGTTCTTC. Amino acid sequence: CASSLVQVEPGNEQFF.

This clonotype was seen many times. The chain has TRBV7-2 and TRBJ2-5, with 15 bases fitting TRBD2. V trimming: 1 base; J trimming: 7 bases; junction bases outside the gene matches: 7. Per the germline V gene, CDR1 is SGHTA and CDR2 is FQGNSA. The length of the CDR3 is 17 residues. The CDR3 DNA reads as TGTGCCAGCAGCTTAGGGGCCGGACTAGCGGGAGGGGGGACCCAGTACTTC. Its protein is CASSLGAGLAGGGTQYF.

This clonotype was seen repeatedly, ten times or more. The genes are TRBV24-1 and TRBJ1-5; TRBD1 is a possible D gene (5 bases). CDR1 KGHDR and CDR2 SFDVKD come from the germline V gene. This CDR3 contains 15 residues. Trimming stripped 3 bases from V and 1 base from J, with 9 bases between. Here the CDR3 reads CATSDGWGSNQPQHF. The DNA of the CDR3 is TGTGCCACCAGTGATGGGTGGGGGAGCAATCAGCCCCAGCATTTT.

With respect to this clonotype: This sequence may be a read error, since a much larger clone differs from it by one base. The chain recombines TRBV29-1 with TRBJ1-2; D gene unclear. The germline V and J ends were trimmed by 4 bases and 0 bases, with 15 bases remaining between them. The CDR3 runs 15 residues. Germline CDR1 SQVTM, CDR2 ANQGSEA. DNA for the CDR3: TGCAGCGTTGGTATCATGAGGGCCCCTAACTATGGCTACACCTTC. Its protein is CSVGIMRAPNYGYTF.

V gene TRBV9 combines with J gene TRBJ2-1; 7 bases are a match to TRBD2. V shed 0 bases and J 6 bases; nucleotides not matched to a gene: 9. CDR1 is SGDLS, CDR2 YYNGEE, per germline. This CDR3 contains 16 residues. CDR3 residues: CASSVDGREVLNEQFF. The CDR3, as DNA: TGTGCCAGCAGCGTAGATGGACGGGAGGTGCTCAATGAGCAGTTCTTC. Drawing the rest from reference TRBV9 and TRBJ2-1, the complete variable domain is DSGVTQTPKHLITATGQRVTLRCSPRSGDLSVYWYQQSLDQGLQFLIQYYNGEERAKGNILERFSAQQFPDLHSELNLSSLELGDSALYFCASSVDGREVLNEQFFGPGTRLTVL.

This clonotype came up many times. J is TRBJ1-2 and V is TRBV20-1; the D gene is possibly TRBD1 (6 bases). With 5 bases removed from V and 8 bases from J, the gap between germline ends came to 24 bases. Germline V gives CDR1 DFQATT, CDR2 SNEGSKA (reference sequence). The CDR3 covers 15 residues. The CDR3 sequence is CSAPPVIWGAGGYTF. CDR3 bases: TGCAGTGCTCCGCCTGTGATTTGGGGGGCAGGAGGCTACACCTTC.

The chain is built from TRBV19 and TRBJ2-2; 7 bases line up with TRBD2. V lost 3 bases and J lost 7; bases outside the gene matches: 11. CDR3 length: 16 amino acids. CDR1 LNHDA and CDR2 SQIVND come from the germline V gene (reference sequence). CDR3: CASSIISGSGGGELFF. CDR3 coding DNA: TGTGCCAGTAGTATCATTAGCGGGTCCGGCGGCGGGGAGCTGTTTTTT.

The chain uses TRBV19 and TRBJ2-2; a weak D match, TRBD1 (6 bases). The germline gives CDR1 LNHDA, CDR2 SQIVND (reference sequence). CDR3 length: 13 residues. Trimming removed 9 bases at V and 5 bases at J, with 13 bases between. The CDR3 reads CASAGTNTGELFF. The CDR3 DNA is TGTGCCAGCGCCGGGACAAATACCGGGGAGCTGTTTTTT.

The rearrangement uses TRBV4-3 and TRBJ1-1; no clear D gene. The ends were cut back, 0 bases at V and 4 bases at J, with 15 bases in the middle. CDR3 length: 16 amino acids. The germline CDR1 and CDR2 sequences are LGHNA and YSLEER. CDR3 sequence (DNA): TGCGCCAGCAGCCAAGAACCGGGCCTCGGGATCACTGAAGCTTTCTTT. Protein sequence: CASSQEPGLGITEAFF.

The chain carries TRBV4-1 and TRBJ1-5; 7 bases align to TRBD1. Per germline, CDR1 MGHRA and CDR2 YSYEKL. V lost 0 bases, J lost 4 bases, and 6 bases stayed unmatched. This CDR3 spans 16 amino acids. DNA for the CDR3: TGCGCCAGCAGCCAAGAGGACAGGACTACTAATCAGCCCCAGCATTTT. Translating it yields CASSQEDRTTNQPQHF.

This clonotype was recorded at least ten times. The chain joins TRBV13 to TRBJ2-1, with 11 bases matching TRBD2. Germline lookup yields CDR1 PRHDT and CDR2 FYEKMQ (reference sequence). There are 17 residues in the CDR3. V lost 5 bases to trimming and J lost 2 bases; unmatched junction nucleotides: 8. The CDR3 nucleotides read TGTGCCAGCAGCCCCCGGGGACTAGCGGTTCCCTACAATGAGCAGTTCTTC. Translating gives CASSPRGLAVPYNEQFF.

The sample holds many counts of this clonotype. The chain carries TRBV24-1 and TRBJ2-5; 8 bases are a match to TRBD1. The V gene's germline CDR1 is KGHDR and CDR2 SFDVKD. The CDR3 runs to 13 residues. The V segment lost 12 bases and the J segment 7 bases; nucleotides outside the gene matches: 12. CDR3 bases: TGTGCCGTCGGCCAGGGGGCATCGGGGACCCAGTACTTC. Translated, it gives CAVGQGASGTQYF.

This clonotype was observed many times. The chain employs TRBV6-1 and TRBJ2-7; 7 bases match TRBD2. With V trimmed by 6 bases and J by 7 bases, 15 bases remained unmatched. Looked up from germline, CDR1 is MNHNS and CDR2 is SASEGT. The CDR3 consists of 15 residues. CDR3 residues: CASRFTGTNRLEQYF. The CDR3 DNA sequence: TGTGCCAGCAGGTTTACCGGGACTAATAGGCTGGAGCAGTACTTC.

This clonotype occurred many times. The chain employs TRBV7-9 and TRBJ2-5, with D possibly being TRBD2 (6 bases). The V end lost 7 bases, the J end lost 5 bases, and 17 bases lay between the germline ends. CDR1 and CDR2 (germline): SEHNR, FQNEAQ (reference sequence). The CDR3 is 14 amino acids. CDR3 loop: CASTTWDSRETQYF. In DNA form, the CDR3 reads TGTGCCAGCACCACTTGGGACTCTAGGGAGACCCAGTACTTC.

As for this clonotype: This may stem from a read error, because a much larger clone lies one nucleotide away. The chain uses TRBV6-5 and TRBJ1-1; D possibly corresponds to TRBD1 (5 bases). V lost 3 bases and J 1 base, leaving 9 bases between the germline ends. Germline V gives CDR1 MNHEY, CDR2 SVGAGI. This CDR3 spans 14 amino acids. CDR3 in amino acids: CASSYRGTNTEAFF. The CDR3 nucleotides read TGTGCCAGCAGTTATAGGGGAACGAACACTGAAGCTTTCTTT.

This clonotype was observed at least ten times. This chain links TRBV13 with TRBJ1-1, with D tentatively TRBD1 (6 bases). The CDR3 spans 14 residues. Germline assignment: CDR1 PRHDT and CDR2 FYEKMQ (reference sequence). The germline V and J ends were trimmed by 1 base and 5 bases, with 11 bases remaining between them. Written as DNA, the CDR3 is TGTGCCAGCAGCTTAGCTGGGGGCAGGACTGAAGCTTTCTTT. Its protein is CASSLAGGRTEAFF.

This clonotype was counted at least ten times. This chain links TRBV7-8 with TRBJ1-3; perhaps TRBD1 as D (6 bases). The CDR3 is 16 residues long. The germline V gene encodes CDR1 SGHVS and CDR2 FQNEAQ. V lost 4 bases and J lost 4, with 17 bases in between. The CDR3 bases are TGTGCCAGCAGCTCCACCCGCGGGGGGCGCGGAAACACCATATATTTT. It encodes CASSSTRGGRGNTIYF.

The chain employs TRBV12-3 or TRBV12-4 and TRBJ1-1; 7 bases agree with TRBD1. Losses at the gene ends were 6 bases for V and 8 bases for J; bases not matched to a gene: 3. This CDR3 region has 11 residues. The CDR3 here is CASRQQGEAFF. CDR3 sequence (DNA): TGTGCCAGCAGGCAACAGGGGGAAGCTTTCTTT.

This clonotype was seen repeatedly, ten times or more. The chain is built from TRBV27 and TRBJ2-7, with TRBD2 matching 13 bases. The CDR3 extends over 14 amino acids. The germline V gene has CDR1 MNHEY and CDR2 SMNVEV (reference sequence). The ends lost 7 bases at V and 4 bases at J; junction bases unmatched: 4. The CDR3: CASKLLAGGYEQYF. As DNA, the CDR3 is TGTGCCAGCAAACTACTAGCGGGGGGGTACGAGCAGTACTTC.

This clonotype showed up just once. This rearrangement joins TRBV24-1 to TRBJ2-2; 9 bases are shared with TRBD1. This CDR3 comprises 16 residues. V trimming: 4 bases; J trimming: 4 bases; junction bases outside the gene matches: 6. In germline, CDR1 is KGHDR, CDR2 SFDVKD. The CDR3: CATSEEQGAGTGELFF. In DNA, the CDR3 is TGTGCCACCAGTGAAGAACAGGGGGCCGGCACCGGGGAGCTGTTTTTT.